A single sample gave rise to the 5 T cell receptor beta chains below, sequenced in a study of human T cells and chemical hapten exposure. Stated time point: healthy volunteer bleed at 2 weeks. It was unfractionated whole blood from which total RNA was extracted. TCRdb processed the RACE reads anew with MiXCR; each CDR3 protein has one entry. The sample records roughly 120,000 distinct CDR3 sequences, around 8.2% being singletons. Sequencing input: whole blood. Every receptor here comes from a male donor in good health. Some clones in this sample may be carry-over from other donors' samples.

The gene calls are TRBV6-2 or TRBV6-3 and TRBJ2-7; D gene uncertain. Trimming took 5 bases from V and 7 from J, leaving 12 bases between them. The CDR3 is 12 residues long. In germline, CDR1 is MNHEY, CDR2 SVGEGT. The CDR3 DNA reads TGTGCCAGCAGTGAGGACCTGGGGGAGCAGTACTTC. Protein product: CASSEDLGEQYF.

This clonotype was counted between two and nine times. The gene calls are TRBV6-2 or TRBV6-3 and TRBJ2-7; no definite D call. The CDR3 runs to 16 residues. Deletions cut 6 bases from V and 0 bases from J, with 18 bases between. Germline V CDR1 and CDR2: MNHEY, SVGEGT. Written as DNA, the CDR3 is TGTGCCAGCAGCTATGCGGAATCCTCCACCTCCTACGAGCAGTACTTC. It translates to CASSYAESSTSYEQYF.

The J gene is TRBJ2-4, the V gene TRBV21-1; TRBD1, the D gene given by the table, was not confirmed from the DNA. TRBV21-1 is described as a pseudogene. CDR3 length equals 16 residues. CDR3 amino acids: CASSKGARVPKNIQYF. Written as DNA, the CDR3 is TGTGCCAGCAGCAAAGGGGCCAGGGTCCCCAAAAACATTCAGTACTTC.

This clonotype appeared a few times. The J gene is TRBJ2-7, the V gene TRBV15; 7 bases are a match to TRBD1. Germline CDR1 is LNHNV and CDR2 is YYDKDF (reference sequence). The CDR3 is made up of 15 amino acids. The V and J ends lost 5 bases and 7 bases, in that order; junction bases with no gene match: 14. The DNA for the CDR3 is TGTGCCACCAGCCGTGGACGACAGGGAGTAGGGGAGCAGTACTTC. It translates to CATSRGRQGVGEQYF.

The table lists this clonotype with many counts. V usage is TRBV5-1 and J usage is TRBJ2-7, with 14 bases aligning to TRBD2. Germline CDR1 SGHRS, CDR2 YFSETQ. The V gene end was trimmed by 4 bases and the J gene end by 0 bases; junction bases not matched to a gene: 9. The CDR3 contains 18 residues. The CDR3 region has the DNA TGCGCCAGCAGCGTTGGACCCGGGACTAGCGGGGGCTCCTACGAGCAGTACTTC. Translating it yields CASSVGPGTSGGSYEQYF.